This T cell receptor beta chain was sequenced for a study of blood T cell repertoires in COVID-19. Looking at the study overall: The United States, Italy and Spain were the sources of the acute and convalescent COVID-19 samples. The cDNA or gDNA used as material had been derived from T cells, B-cell-depleted T cells, or PBMCs.

This clone showed up just a few times. CDR1 is SGHTA and CDR2 is FQGNSA in the germline V gene. With V trimmed by 2 bases and J by 5 bases, 6 bases remained unmatched. The CDR3 is 14 residues long. In the original analysis: Reference gene primer amplification yielded estimated nucleated cell counts. Libraries were prepared by immunoSEQ multiplex PCR; TCRdb keeps only in-frame clonotypes and omits some of them. V and J calls and clone size are as listed in that table; D and trimming were resolved from the DNA. Among 110,000 to 150,000 clones listed, about 90% were seen once. The source material was peripheral blood. The origin of this receptor is an older woman with acute or convalescent COVID-19. This rearrangement joins TRBV7-2 to TRBJ2-7, with 7 nucleotides matching TRBD2. CDR3 in DNA: TGTGCCAGCAGCTTACCGGGGGGTTACCACGAGCAGTACTTC. Translating it yields CASSLPGGYHEQYF.